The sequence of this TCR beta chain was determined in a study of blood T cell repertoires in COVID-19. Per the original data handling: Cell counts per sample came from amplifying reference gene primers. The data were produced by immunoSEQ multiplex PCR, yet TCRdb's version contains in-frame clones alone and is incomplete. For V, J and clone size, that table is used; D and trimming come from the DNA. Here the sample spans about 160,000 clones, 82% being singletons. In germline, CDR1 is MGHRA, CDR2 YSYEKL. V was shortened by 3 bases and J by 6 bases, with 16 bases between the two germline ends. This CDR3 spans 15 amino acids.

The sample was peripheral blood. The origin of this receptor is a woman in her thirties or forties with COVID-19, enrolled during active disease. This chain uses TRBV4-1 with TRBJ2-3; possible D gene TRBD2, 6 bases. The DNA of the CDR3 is TGCGCCAGCAGCCACCCCGACCGGGGGAGCGATACGCAGTATTTT. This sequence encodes CASSHPDRGSDTQYF.